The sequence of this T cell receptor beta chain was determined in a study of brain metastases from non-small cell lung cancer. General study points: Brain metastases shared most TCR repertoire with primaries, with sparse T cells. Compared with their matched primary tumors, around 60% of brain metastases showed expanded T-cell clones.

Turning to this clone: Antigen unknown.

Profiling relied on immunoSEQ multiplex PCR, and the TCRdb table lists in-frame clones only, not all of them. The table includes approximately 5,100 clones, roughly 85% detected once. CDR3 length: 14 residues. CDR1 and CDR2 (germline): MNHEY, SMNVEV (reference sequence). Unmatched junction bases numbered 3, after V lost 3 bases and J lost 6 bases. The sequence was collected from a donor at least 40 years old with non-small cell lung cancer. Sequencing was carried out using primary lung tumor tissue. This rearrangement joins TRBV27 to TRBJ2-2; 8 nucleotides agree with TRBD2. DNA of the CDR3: TGTGCCAGCAGTTTCCGGACTAGCCCCGGGGAGCTGTTTTTT. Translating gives CASSFRTSPGELFF.